Listed here are 24 T cell receptor beta chains from one sample, sequenced in a study of T cell repertoires in cytomegalovirus infection (dated by TCRdb to between 2019 and 2020). Data came from an Illumina HiSeq 1500. TCRdb applied fastp at Q25 and MiXCR to the public reads, then kept only in-frame beta chains. Each record represents a unique CDR3 protein, reported with the most common genes and DNA among its rows. The table for this sample lists a few hundred thousand distinct CDR3 sequences; about a sixth of them were counted only once. The ten biggest clones cover roughly 50% of the sample. The sample comprised CD8+ T cells from PBMCs. The receptors originated from a human donor in good health (CMV status not recorded). Some clones in this sample may be carry-over from other donors' samples.

CDR3 residues: CASSQDRTDPTYEQYF. The CDR3 DNA reads TGCGCCAGCAGCCAAGACCGGACAGACCCTACCTACGAGCAGTACTTC. The chain couples TRBV4-3 to TRBJ2-7; D is possibly TRBD1 (6 bases). Looked up from germline, CDR1 is LGHNA and CDR2 is YSLEER. Trimming took 0 bases from V and 2 from J, leaving 14 bases between them. This CDR3 region has 16 residues.

This clonotype was recorded a few times. The chain has TRBV6-2 or TRBV6-3 and TRBJ2-7; D is undetermined. The CDR3 has 11 amino acids. From germline, CDR1 is MNHEY and CDR2 SVGEGT. The germline V and J ends were trimmed by 2 bases and 2 bases, with 1 base remaining between them. The CDR3 DNA sequence: TGTGCCAGCAGTTACGCCTACGAGCAGTACTTC. It specifies CASSYAYEQYF.

This clonotype was detected many times. V and J are TRBV11-2 and TRBJ2-7; D is possibly TRBD1 or TRBD2 (6 bases each). The CDR3 loop spans 14 amino acids. V was clipped by 4 bases and J by 2 bases, with 12 bases between them. CDR1 and CDR2 from the germline V gene are SGHAT and FQNNGV. Here the CDR3 reads CASSWRDTAYEQYF. The DNA for the CDR3 is TGTGCCAGCAGCTGGAGGGACACCGCCTACGAGCAGTACTTC.

Comment on this clonotype: Compared with germline, one end of the junction differs, possibly owing to a read error. The V and J genes are TRBV6-6 and TRBJ2-2; unclear D gene. This CDR3 comprises 14 residues. The germline CDR1 and CDR2 sequences are MNHNY and SVGAGI (reference sequence). The CDR3 nucleotides are TGTGCCAGCAGCCCCGAACCGAAGACCGGGGAGCTGTTTTTT. This encodes CASSPEPKTGELFF.

The table lists this clonotype with many counts. The rearrangement uses TRBV7-8 and TRBJ2-3, with 10 bases that match TRBD1. J was trimmed by 4 bases and V by 0 bases; bases with no gene match: 4. This CDR3 region has 16 residues. The germline gives CDR1 SGHVS, CDR2 FQNEAQ. In DNA form, the CDR3 reads TGTGCCAGCAGCTTAGCGTCGACAGGGGGCCCAGATACGCAGTATTTT. It is translated as CASSLASTGGPDTQYF.

This clonotype was seen only a few times. The chain carries TRBV19 and TRBJ1-2, with D tentatively TRBD1 (6 bases). V gave up 3 bases and J gave up 0 bases, with 11 bases separating them. Germline CDR1 and CDR2: LNHDA and SQIVND (reference sequence). The CDR3 has 15 residues. CDR3 sequence reads: CASSIAGGPNYGYTF. Here the CDR3 DNA reads TGTGCCAGTAGTATTGCCGGGGGCCCTAACTATGGCTACACCTTC.

This clonotype occurred many times. The chain combines TRBV7-6 with TRBJ1-1; D remains ambiguous. The CDR3 has 13 amino acids. Germline CDR1 is SGHVS and CDR2 is FNYEAQ. V gave up 1 base and J gave up 1 base, with 4 bases separating them. The CDR3 DNA follows: TGTGCCAGCAGCTTAGAGAGGAACACTGAAGCTTTCTTT. Residues: CASSLERNTEAFF.

This clonotype was observed a few times. In DNA, the CDR3 is TGTGCCAGCAGCTTATACCAGGAGTCAGGGGATGAGCAGTTCTTC. Its protein is CASSLYQESGDEQFF. The chain employs TRBV7-4 and TRBJ2-1, with a possible D match to TRBD1 (6 bases). Trimming cost V 2 bases and J 8 bases, with 16 bases left between them. The V gene's germline CDR1 is SGHVT and CDR2 SQSDAQ. The CDR3 runs to 15 residues.

This clonotype was counted only a few times. This sequence joins TRBV4-2 and TRBJ2-7, with TRBD2 matching 7 bases. Germline CDR1 reads LGHNA; CDR2 reads YNFKEQ. The CDR3 is 15 amino acids. V shed 4 bases and J 0 bases; nucleotides not matched to a gene: 6. The CDR3 region has the DNA TGTGCCAGCAGCCCTTGGGGGGGGAGCTCCTACGAGCAGTACTTC. Its protein is CASSPWGGSSYEQYF.

V usage is TRBV19 and J usage is TRBJ2-3, with D unclear. CDR1 and CDR2 (germline): LNHDA, SQIVND (reference sequence). V was shortened by 3 bases and J by 2 bases, with 9 bases between the two germline ends. CDR3 length equals 14 residues. Here the CDR3 DNA reads TGTGCCAGTAGTATGGCACTGGCCACAGATACGCAGTATTTT. As protein: CASSMALATDTQYF.

This clonotype was detected many times. The rearrangement joins TRBV4-1 to TRBJ2-2; D possibly corresponds to TRBD1 (6 bases). This CDR3 is built from 16 residues. V dropped 6 bases and J dropped 0 bases, with 14 bases sitting between them. CDR1 is MGHRA, CDR2 YSYEKL, per germline. The CDR3 DNA is TGCGCCAGCAGGCCCTTACAGGGTCCGAACACCGGGGAGCTGTTTTTT. Its translation is CASRPLQGPNTGELFF.

This clonotype was counted many times. The V and J genes are TRBV12-3 or TRBV12-4 and TRBJ2-1; 10 bases are shared with TRBD2. V lost 7 bases, J lost 7 bases, and 16 bases stayed unmatched. CDR3 size: 17 residues. Written as DNA, the CDR3 is TGTGCCAGCATCCGAACGGGTCGAGCGGGGGGGCTTAATGAGCAGTTCTTC. It codes for CASIRTGRAGGLNEQFF.

This chain connects TRBV18 to TRBJ1-1; unclear D gene. Germline V lookup: CDR1 KGHSH, CDR2 LQKENI. The CDR3 totals 17 residues. V lost 1 base and J lost 1, with 16 bases in between. This chain's CDR3 is CASSPRHSGGGNTEAFF. CDR3 bases: TGTGCCAGCTCACCACGGCACTCGGGCGGAGGGAACACTGAAGCTTTCTTT.

CDR3 region: CASSFVLGEAFF. The CDR3 region has the DNA TGTGCCAGCAGCTTTGTCCTAGGTGAAGCTTTCTTT. The chain couples TRBV7-6 to TRBJ1-1, with D uncertain. Deletions cut 3 bases from V and 7 bases from J, with 9 bases between. This CDR3 comprises 12 residues. The V gene's germline CDR1 is SGHVS and CDR2 FNYEAQ.

The rearrangement links TRBV28 to TRBJ2-6; D gene ambiguous. V lost 8 bases and J lost 7, with 12 bases in between. The germline V gene encodes CDR1 MDHEN and CDR2 SYDVKM. The CDR3 length is 13 residues. The CDR3 here is CASGDTDANVLTF. CDR3 DNA sequence: TGTGCCAGCGGAGATACAGATGCCAACGTCCTGACTTTC.

The CDR3 DNA reads TGTGCCAGCAGGGATGCTGGCTCCTACGAGCAGTACTTC. Its protein is CASRDAGSYEQYF. The V call is TRBV7-2, the J call TRBJ2-7, with unresolved D. There are 13 residues in the CDR3. CDR1 SGHTA and CDR2 FQGNSA come from the germline V gene. V lost 6 bases and J lost 0, with 9 bases in between.

The table lists this clonotype with many counts. The genes are TRBV6-2 or TRBV6-3 and TRBJ2-1, with D perhaps matching TRBD1 (5 bases). In germline, CDR1 is MNHEY, CDR2 SVGEGT. The CDR3 covers 13 residues. V was shortened by 6 bases and J by 4 bases, with 10 bases between the two germline ends. CDR3 DNA: TGTGCCAGCAGGGTCTCAGGGTACAATGAGCAGTTCTTC. Translation: CASRVSGYNEQFF.

This clonotype was counted many times. V is TRBV19 and J is TRBJ1-5; 7 bases align to TRBD1. Per germline, CDR1 LNHDA and CDR2 SQIVND (reference sequence). The CDR3 sequence is 17 residues long. The V gene end was trimmed by 0 bases and the J gene end by 1 base; junction bases not matched to a gene: 6. As DNA, the CDR3 is TGTGCCAGTAGTATAGATTGGACAGGACCCAGCAATCAGCCCCAGCATTTT. Translated: CASSIDWTGPSNQPQHF.

CDR3 coding DNA: TGTGCCAGCAGCGGGGACGTGTACAATCAGCCCCAGCATTTT. As protein: CASSGDVYNQPQHF. The V and J genes are TRBV7-4 and TRBJ1-5; D is possibly TRBD1 (5 bases). CDR3 size: 14 residues. CDR1 and CDR2 (germline): SGHVT, SQSDAQ. The V end was cut by 5 bases, the J end by 3 bases, with 11 bases between.

This clonotype showed up just a few times. As DNA, the CDR3 is TGCAGCGTTGCAGATACCTCCCAGAGGGGTGAAAAACTGTTTTTT. Translation: CSVADTSQRGEKLFF. The rearrangement links TRBV29-1 to TRBJ1-4; weak D call: TRBD1 (5 bases). Germline CDR1 and CDR2: SQVTM and ANQGSEA. There are 15 residues in the CDR3. V gave up 4 bases and J gave up 7 bases, with 19 bases separating them.

This clonotype showed up many times. A read error may account for a junction end that differs from germline. The CDR3 nucleotides read TGTGCCAGCAGTCTATGGCTCCGGGTGAACACTGAAGCTTTCTTT. Translation: CASSLWLRVNTEAFF. The V call is TRBV28, the J call TRBJ1-1; D call uncertain. Germline V lookup: CDR1 MDHEN, CDR2 SYDVKM. The length of the CDR3 is 15 residues. Full variable domain (remainder filled in from reference TRBV28 and TRBJ1-1): DVKVTQSSRYLVKRTGEKVFLECVQDMDHENMFWYRQDPGLGLRLIYFSYDVKMKEKGDIPEGYSVSREKKERFSLILESASTNQTSMYLCASSLWLRVNTEAFFGQGTRLTVV.

This clonotype was seen just once. J is TRBJ2-7 and V is TRBV20-1; 7 bases align to TRBD1. Germline values: CDR1 DFQATT, CDR2 SNEGSKA (reference sequence). V was pared by 0 bases and J by 4 bases, with 9 bases of the junction left unmatched. This CDR3 contains 15 residues. CDR3 coding DNA: TGCAGTGCTAGAGATCGAGACAGGGTGTATTACGAGCAGTACTTC. This translates into CSARDRDRVYYEQYF.

This clonotype was counted a few times. The CDR3 loop is CASSLGRTMITYEQYF. For the CDR3, the DNA is TGTGCCAGTAGCCTTGGACGGACAATGATCACCTACGAGCAGTACTTC. The J gene is TRBJ2-7, the V gene TRBV19; a weak D match, TRBD1 (5 bases). The CDR3 length is 16 residues. Germline V gives CDR1 LNHDA, CDR2 SQIVND (reference sequence). V dropped 6 bases and J dropped 2 bases, with 20 bases sitting between them.

This clonotype was seen many times. J is TRBJ2-1 and V is TRBV6-2 or TRBV6-3; the D gene is possibly TRBD2 (6 bases). Germline V gene sequence: CDR1 MNHEY, CDR2 SVGEGT. V was shortened by 7 bases and J by 3 bases, with 10 bases between the two germline ends. CDR3 size: 13 residues. CDR3 protein: CASTPGLYNEQFF. Written as DNA, the CDR3 is TGTGCCAGCACCCCGGGACTCTACAATGAGCAGTTCTTC.